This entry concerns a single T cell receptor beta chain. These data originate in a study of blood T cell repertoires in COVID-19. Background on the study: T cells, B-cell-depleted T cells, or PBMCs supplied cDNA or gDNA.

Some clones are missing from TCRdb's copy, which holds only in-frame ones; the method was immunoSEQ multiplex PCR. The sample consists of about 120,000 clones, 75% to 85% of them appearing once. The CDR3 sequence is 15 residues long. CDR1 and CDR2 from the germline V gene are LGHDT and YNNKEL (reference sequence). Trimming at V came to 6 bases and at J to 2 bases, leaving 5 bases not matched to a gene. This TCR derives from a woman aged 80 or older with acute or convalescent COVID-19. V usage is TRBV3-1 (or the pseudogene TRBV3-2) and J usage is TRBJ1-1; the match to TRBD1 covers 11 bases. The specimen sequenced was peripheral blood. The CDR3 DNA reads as TGTGCCAGCAGGCTGGACAGGGGGCATAACACTGAAGCTTTCTTT. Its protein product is CASRLDRGHNTEAFF.